The 25 T cell receptor beta chains below all came from one sample that was sequenced in a study of cytotoxic CD8 clonotypes in ibrutinib-treated CLL. Produced via immunoSEQ multiplex PCR; TCRdb's table is partial and in-frame only. The profile shows about 63,000 clones, approximately 71% of them singletons. The sequences come from PBMCs, collected after 12 months of ibrutinib treatment. Receptors were obtained from a human donor with chronic lymphocytic leukemia.

The chain's CDR3 is CASSQELAGEQFF. The CDR3 bases are TGTGCCAGCAGCCAAGAGTTAGCGGGTGAGCAGTTCTTC. V and J are TRBV14 and TRBJ2-1; 7 bases match TRBD2. The germline CDR1 and CDR2 sequences are SGHDN and FVKESK. This CDR3 is built from 13 residues. J lost 9 bases, V lost 0 bases, and 2 bases had no gene match.

In DNA form, the CDR3 reads TGTGCCAGCAGGAAGGATTTCTACGAGCAGTACTTC. Translation gives CASRKDFYEQYF. The gene calls are TRBV6-5 and TRBJ2-7; D gene unclear. Germline V gene data show CDR1 as MNHEY and CDR2 as SVGAGI. V was shortened by 6 bases and J by 3 bases, with 9 bases between the two germline ends. The CDR3 runs 12 residues.

Written as DNA, the CDR3 is TGTGCCAGCAGCCGGGGTCCCAGCTATGGCTACACCTTC. This encodes CASSRGPSYGYTF. The V gene is TRBV7-3, the J gene TRBJ1-2; D is ambiguous. Trimming stripped 5 bases from V and 4 bases from J, with 11 bases between. The germline gives CDR1 SGHTA, CDR2 FQGTGA. The length of the CDR3 is 13 residues.

The chain joins TRBV19 to TRBJ1-5; perhaps TRBD1 as D (5 bases). Trimming left V 4 bases short and J 4 bases short, with 8 bases between. Germline CDR1 and CDR2: LNHDA and SQIVND (reference sequence). The CDR3 consists of 13 residues. CDR3 DNA sequence: TGTGCCAGTAGTACAGGGAAAAATCAGCCCCAGCATTTT. The encoded protein is CASSTGKNQPQHF.

This clone was counted a few times. Additional DNA sequences in this sample encode the identical CDR3. The chain couples TRBV27 to TRBJ1-5; D gene ambiguous. The CDR3 consists of 13 residues. Trimming stripped 4 bases from V and 6 bases from J, with 10 bases between. Germline-derived CDR1 and CDR2 are MNHEY and SMNVEV (reference sequence). CDR3 nucleotides: TGTGCCAGCAGTTCTCGCCCCGGTCAGCCCCAGCATTTT. As protein: CASSSRPGQPQHF.

This clone was detected only a few times. The J gene is TRBJ2-6, the V gene TRBV29-1; the D gene could be TRBD1 or TRBD2 (5 bases each). The CDR3 covers 14 residues. V was shortened by 4 bases and J by 0 bases, with 7 bases between the two germline ends. Germline CDR1 is SQVTM and CDR2 is ANQGSEA. The DNA for the CDR3 is TGCAGCGTTGGAGGGGACTCTGGGGCCAACGTCCTGACTTTC. It specifies CSVGGDSGANVLTF.

This clone came up many times. J is TRBJ2-2 and V is TRBV10-3; a weak D match, TRBD2 (6 bases). V gave up 8 bases and J gave up 5 bases, with 15 bases separating them. The CDR3 totals 14 residues. Germline assignment: CDR1 ENHRY and CDR2 SYGVKD. CDR3 nucleotides: TGTGCCATCTGGTCGGGAGTAGGGACCGGGGAGCTGTTTTTT. Residues: CAIWSGVGTGELFF.

The chain recombines TRBV6-6 with TRBJ1-4; tentatively, D is TRBD1 (6 bases). Trimming took off 4 bases at V and 2 bases at J, with 11 bases between the two ends. CDR3 size: 15 residues. The V gene's germline CDR1 is MNHNY and CDR2 SVGAGI (reference sequence). The CDR3 coding sequence is TGTGCCAGCAGTTCTCGACAGGAGACTAATGAAAAACTGTTTTTT. Translated, it gives CASSSRQETNEKLFF.

This clone was observed a handful of times. DNA of the CDR3: TGCGCCAGCAGTGATACAAAGTGGCAGCCCCAGCATTTT. Translated, it gives CASSDTKWQPQHF. The chain combines TRBV10-1 with TRBJ1-5, with no clear D. V gave up 3 bases and J gave up 7 bases, with 10 bases separating them. Germline CDR1 reads WNHNN; CDR2 reads SYGVQD (reference sequence). CDR3 length: 13 amino acids.

The chain couples TRBV7-3 to TRBJ1-1; TRBD1 is a possible D gene (5 bases). CDR3 length: 13 residues. CDR1 and CDR2 (germline): SGHTA, FQGTGA. Trimming pared 6 bases from V and 1 base from J, leaving 9 bases between. The DNA for the CDR3 is TGTGCCAGCAGTAGGGACCCGAACACTGAAGCTTTCTTT. Its protein product is CASSRDPNTEAFF.

The CDR3 sequence is CASSEKGPTWTDTQYF. The CDR3 coding sequence is TGTGCCAGCAGTGAGAAGGGGCCCACGTGGACAGATACGCAGTATTTT. This chain joins TRBV27 and TRBJ2-3; possible D gene TRBD1, 5 bases. V lost 5 bases, J lost 3 bases, and 18 bases lay in between. Germline loops: CDR1 MNHEY, CDR2 SMNVEV (reference sequence). The CDR3 covers 16 residues.

V and J are TRBV4-1 and TRBJ1-1; unclear D gene. The germline V gene encodes CDR1 MGHRA and CDR2 YSYEKL. The CDR3 is 17 amino acids. V shed 1 base and J shed 5 bases, with 20 bases lying between them. Here the CDR3 reads CASSQVYGSIVGTEAFF. In DNA, the CDR3 is TGCGCCAGCAGCCAAGTCTATGGGTCGATCGTGGGGACTGAAGCTTTCTTT.

The chain employs TRBV7-9 and TRBJ1-1; the D is unclear. The CDR3 spans 13 residues. The V end was cut by 8 bases, the J end by 4 bases, with 14 bases between. The germline gives CDR1 SEHNR, CDR2 FQNEAQ (reference sequence). CDR3 protein: CASGNQAGTEAFF. CDR3 nucleotides: TGTGCCAGCGGAAACCAGGCTGGCACTGAAGCTTTCTTT.

The V gene is TRBV5-4, the J gene TRBJ2-1; the D gene is possibly TRBD2 (5 bases). CDR3 size: 16 residues. CDR1 and CDR2 from the germline V gene are SGHNT and YYREEE (reference sequence). V lost 2 bases, J lost 0 bases, and 12 bases lay in between. CDR3 DNA sequence: TGTGCCAGCAGCTTTTTAGCGTCGAGCTCCTACAATGAGCAGTTCTTC. Protein sequence: CASSFLASSSYNEQFF.

This chain links TRBV28 with TRBJ2-7, with 10 bases aligning to TRBD1. Trimming removed 8 bases from V and 6 bases from J; junction bases left unmatched: 7. CDR1 and CDR2 (germline): MDHEN, SYDVKM. The CDR3 length is 13 residues. As DNA, the CDR3 is TGTGCCAGCTCTAGACAGGGGGCTGGCGAGCAGTACTTC. Protein sequence: CASSRQGAGEQYF. Filled out from reference TRBV28 and TRBJ2-7, the complete variable domain reads DVKVTQSSRYLVKRTGEKVFLECVQDMDHENMFWYRQDPGLGLRLIYFSYDVKMKEKGDIPEGYSVSREKKERFSLILESASTNQTSMYLCASSRQGAGEQYFGPGTRLTVT.

This chain connects TRBV9 to TRBJ1-2; 12 bases line up with TRBD1. After removal of 0 bases from V and 2 bases from J, the junction contained 8 bases not matched to a gene. Germline V gene sequence: CDR1 SGDLS, CDR2 YYNGEE. The length of the CDR3 is 18 residues. CDR3 in amino acids: CASSVAPGQGAGNYGYTF. The CDR3 region has the DNA TGTGCCAGCAGCGTAGCACCGGGACAGGGGGCTGGCAACTATGGCTACACCTTC.

This rearrangement joins TRBV5-1 to TRBJ1-1; D may be TRBD1 (5 bases). Germline V gene sequence: CDR1 SGHRS, CDR2 YFSETQ. V was cut by 3 bases and J by 0 bases, with 15 bases left in between. The CDR3 runs to 16 residues. CDR3 protein: CASSSTWGSMNTEAFF. As DNA, the CDR3 is TGCGCCAGCAGCTCCACCTGGGGGTCCATGAACACTGAAGCTTTCTTT.

CDR3 loop: CASSSGQNEKLFF. In nucleotides, the CDR3 is TGTGCCAGCAGTTCCGGCCAGAATGAAAAACTGTTTTTT. The chain has TRBV6-1 and TRBJ1-4; D is uncertain. The V gene's germline CDR1 is MNHNS and CDR2 SASEGT. V was trimmed by 5 bases and J by 5 bases, leaving 9 bases between them. The CDR3 is 13 amino acids.

The CDR3 loop reads CASSSGPSNEQFF. CDR3 nucleotides: TGTGCCAGCAGCTCGGGACCTTCCAATGAGCAGTTCTTC. The V gene is TRBV7-3, the J gene TRBJ2-1; D could derive from TRBD1 or TRBD2 (5 bases each). Trimming cost V 4 bases and J 6 bases, with 10 bases left between them. This CDR3 contains 13 residues. Germline CDR1 and CDR2: SGHTA and FQGTGA.

V usage is TRBV6-6 and J usage is TRBJ2-7, with a weak D call TRBD2 (6 bases). The CDR3 length is 11 residues. CDR1 is MNHNY, CDR2 SVGAGI, per germline (reference sequence). The V gene lost 6 bases and the J gene lost 4 bases, with 7 bases spanning the gap. CDR3 nucleotide sequence: TGTGCCAGCAGGGGAGGTTACGAGCAGTACTTC. Encoded protein: CASRGGYEQYF.

A word on this clone: An end of the junction does not agree with germline; a read error may underlie this. This chain links TRBV18 with TRBJ1-4; a possible D gene is TRBD1 (5 bases). There are 14 residues in the CDR3. The germline V gene encodes CDR1 KGHSH and CDR2 LQKENI. The CDR3 DNA sequence: TGTGCCAGCTCACAGGACAAGTCTAAAGAAAAACTGTTTTTT. Protein: CASSQDKSKEKLFF.

The chain has TRBV29-1 and TRBJ2-7; 7 bases are shared with TRBD1. From germline, CDR1 is SQVTM and CDR2 ANQGSEA. V lost 6 bases, J lost 0 bases, and 8 bases stayed unmatched. The CDR3 has 14 amino acids. CDR3 sequence: CSVTDRRSSYEQYF. In DNA form, the CDR3 reads TGCAGCGTGACGGACAGGCGAAGCTCCTACGAGCAGTACTTC.

The J gene is TRBJ2-3, the V gene TRBV2, with 14 bases lining up with TRBD2. The length of the CDR3 is 20 residues. CDR1 and CDR2 from the germline V gene are SNHLY and FYNNEI. V was clipped by 5 bases and J by 6 bases; unmatched bases: 19. CDR3 in amino acids: CASSPILRLAGGFLGDTQYF. The CDR3 DNA sequence: TGTGCCAGCAGTCCCATCCTTCGACTAGCGGGAGGGTTTCTTGGGGATACGCAGTATTTT.

This chain connects TRBV5-1 to TRBJ2-7, with 12 bases that match TRBD2. Germline CDR1 is SGHRS and CDR2 is YFSETQ. The trim removed 0 bases at V and 6 bases at J, leaving 10 bases unmatched. The CDR3 loop spans 17 amino acids. CDR3: CASSLVLLAGGSGEQYF. The CDR3 nucleotides are TGCGCCAGCAGCTTGGTCTTACTAGCGGGAGGTTCGGGCGAGCAGTACTTC.

This clone has only a few counts. The chain has TRBV7-6 and TRBJ1-2, with 8 nucleotides matching TRBD1. The CDR3 totals 15 residues. The V segment lost 4 bases and the J segment 7 bases; nucleotides outside the gene matches: 11. Germline V gene data show CDR1 as SGHVS and CDR2 as FNYEAQ. This CDR3 reads CASSSYDRGRGGYTF. The CDR3 coding sequence is TGTGCCAGCAGCTCTTACGACAGGGGCCGGGGTGGCTACACCTTC. The full variable domain, completed using reference TRBV7-6 and TRBJ1-2, is GAGVSQSPRYKVTKRGQDVALRCDPISGHVSLYWYRQALGQGPEFLTYFNYEAQQDKSGLPNDRFSAERPEGSISTLTIQRTEQRDSAMYRCASSSYDRGRGGYTFGSGTRLTVV.